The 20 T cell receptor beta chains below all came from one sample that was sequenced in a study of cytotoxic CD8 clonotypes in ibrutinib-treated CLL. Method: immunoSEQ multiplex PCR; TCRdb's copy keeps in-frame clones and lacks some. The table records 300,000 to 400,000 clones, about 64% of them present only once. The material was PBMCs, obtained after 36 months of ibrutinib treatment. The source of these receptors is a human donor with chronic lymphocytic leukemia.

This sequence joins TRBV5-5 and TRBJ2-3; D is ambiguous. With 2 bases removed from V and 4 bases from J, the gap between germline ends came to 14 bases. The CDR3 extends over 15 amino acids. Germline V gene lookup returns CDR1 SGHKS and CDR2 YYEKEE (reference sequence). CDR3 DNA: TGTGCCAGCAGCTTTCCTTTCGGTAGCTCAGATACGCAGTATTTT. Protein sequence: CASSFPFGSSDTQYF.

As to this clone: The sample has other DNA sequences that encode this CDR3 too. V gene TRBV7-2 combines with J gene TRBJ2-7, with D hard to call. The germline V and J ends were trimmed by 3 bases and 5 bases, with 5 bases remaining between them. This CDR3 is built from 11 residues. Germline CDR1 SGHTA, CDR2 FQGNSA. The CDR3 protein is CASSFSNEQYF. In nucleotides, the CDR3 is TGTGCCAGCAGCTTTTCTAACGAGCAGTACTTC.

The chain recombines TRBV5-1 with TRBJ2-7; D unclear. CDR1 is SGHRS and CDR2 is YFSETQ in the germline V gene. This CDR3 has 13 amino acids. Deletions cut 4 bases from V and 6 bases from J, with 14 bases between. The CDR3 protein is CASSPGRSIEQYF. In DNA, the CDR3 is TGCGCCAGCAGCCCGGGCCGCTCGATCGAGCAGTACTTC.

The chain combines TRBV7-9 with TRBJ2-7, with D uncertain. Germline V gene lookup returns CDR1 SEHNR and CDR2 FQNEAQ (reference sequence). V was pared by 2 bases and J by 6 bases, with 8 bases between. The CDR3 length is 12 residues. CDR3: CASSLRGSEQYF. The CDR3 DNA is TGTGCCAGCAGCTTAAGAGGAAGCGAGCAGTACTTC. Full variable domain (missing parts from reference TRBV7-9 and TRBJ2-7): DTGVSQNPRHKITKRGQNVTFRCDPISEHNRLYWYRQTLGQGPEFLTYFQNEAQLEKSRLLSDRFSAERPKGSFSTLEIQRTEQGDSAMYLCASSLRGSEQYFGPGTRLTVT.

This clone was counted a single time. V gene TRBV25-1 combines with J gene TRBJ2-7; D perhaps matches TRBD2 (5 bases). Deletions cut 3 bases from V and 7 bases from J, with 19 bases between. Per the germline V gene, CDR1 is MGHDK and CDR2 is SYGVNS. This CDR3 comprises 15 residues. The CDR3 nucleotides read TGTGCCAGCAGTGACACCATAGGCCCTTCGGGGGAGCAGTACTTC. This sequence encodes CASSDTIGPSGEQYF.

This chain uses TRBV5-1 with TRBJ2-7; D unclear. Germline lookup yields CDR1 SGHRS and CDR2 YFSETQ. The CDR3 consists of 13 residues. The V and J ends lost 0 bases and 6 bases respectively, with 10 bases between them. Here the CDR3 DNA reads TGCGCCAGCAGCTTGGCCGTGGGATTCGAGCAGTACTTC. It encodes CASSLAVGFEQYF.

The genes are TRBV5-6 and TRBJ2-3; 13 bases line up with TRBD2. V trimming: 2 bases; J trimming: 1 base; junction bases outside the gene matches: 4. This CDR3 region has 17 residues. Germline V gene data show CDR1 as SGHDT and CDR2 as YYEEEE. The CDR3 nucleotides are TGTGCCAGCAGCTTACCGGGACTAGCGGGGCGCACAGATACGCAGTATTTT. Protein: CASSLPGLAGRTDTQYF.

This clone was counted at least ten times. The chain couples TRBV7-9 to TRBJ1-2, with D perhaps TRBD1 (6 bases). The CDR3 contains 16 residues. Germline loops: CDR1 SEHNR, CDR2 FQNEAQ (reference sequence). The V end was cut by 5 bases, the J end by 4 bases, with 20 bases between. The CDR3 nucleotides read TGTGCCAGCAGCCGTGTGGGTCCACAGGGCCTCTATGGCTACACCTTC. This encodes CASSRVGPQGLYGYTF.

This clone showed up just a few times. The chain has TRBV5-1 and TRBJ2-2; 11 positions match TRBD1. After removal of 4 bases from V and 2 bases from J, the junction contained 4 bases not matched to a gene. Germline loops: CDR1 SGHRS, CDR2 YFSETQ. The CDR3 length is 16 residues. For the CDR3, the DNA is TGCGCCAGCAGCCGGACAGGGGGCCTTAACACCGGGGAGCTGTTTTTT. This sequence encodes CASSRTGGLNTGELFF.

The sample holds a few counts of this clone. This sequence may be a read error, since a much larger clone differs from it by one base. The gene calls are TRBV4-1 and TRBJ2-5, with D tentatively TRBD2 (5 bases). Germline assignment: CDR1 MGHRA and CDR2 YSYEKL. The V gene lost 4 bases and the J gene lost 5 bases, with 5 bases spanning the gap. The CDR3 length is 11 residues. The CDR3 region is CASSRGETQYF. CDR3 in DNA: TGCGCCAGCAGCCGAGGGGAGACCCAGTACTTC.

In DNA, the CDR3 is TGTGCCAGCAGCTTGGCCCCGGCTGAAGCTTTCTTT. As protein: CASSLAPAEAFF. The J gene is TRBJ1-1, the V gene TRBV5-4; no reliable D call. The CDR3 runs 12 residues. Trimming stripped 0 bases from V and 6 bases from J, with 6 bases between. Germline V gene data show CDR1 as SGHNT and CDR2 as YYREEE (reference sequence).

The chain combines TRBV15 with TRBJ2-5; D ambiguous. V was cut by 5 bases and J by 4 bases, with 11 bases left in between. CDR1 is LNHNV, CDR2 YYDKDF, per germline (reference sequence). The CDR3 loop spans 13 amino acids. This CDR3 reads CATSATPPETQYF. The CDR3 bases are TGTGCCACCAGCGCGACCCCTCCAGAGACCCAGTACTTC.

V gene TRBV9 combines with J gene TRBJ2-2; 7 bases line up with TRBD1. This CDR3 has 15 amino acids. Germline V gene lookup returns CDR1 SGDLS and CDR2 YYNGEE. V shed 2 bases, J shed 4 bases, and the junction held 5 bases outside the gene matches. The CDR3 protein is CASSVNRGLTGELFF. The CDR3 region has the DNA TGTGCCAGCAGCGTCAACAGGGGCCTCACCGGGGAGCTGTTTTTT.

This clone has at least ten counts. The CDR3 loop reads CASSRVAGVSYEQYF. The CDR3 nucleotides read TGCGCCAGCAGCCGGGTAGCGGGAGTCTCCTACGAGCAGTACTTC. The genes are TRBV5-1 and TRBJ2-7; 9 positions agree with TRBD2. Trimming took 4 bases from V and 0 from J; bases not matched to a gene: 5. The CDR3 length is 15 residues. CDR1 is SGHRS, CDR2 YFSETQ, per germline.

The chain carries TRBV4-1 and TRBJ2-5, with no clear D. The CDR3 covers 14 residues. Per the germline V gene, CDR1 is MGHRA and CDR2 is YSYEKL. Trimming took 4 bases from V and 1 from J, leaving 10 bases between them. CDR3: CASSRVTLQETQYF. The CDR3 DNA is TGCGCCAGCAGCCGTGTGACACTCCAAGAGACCCAGTACTTC.

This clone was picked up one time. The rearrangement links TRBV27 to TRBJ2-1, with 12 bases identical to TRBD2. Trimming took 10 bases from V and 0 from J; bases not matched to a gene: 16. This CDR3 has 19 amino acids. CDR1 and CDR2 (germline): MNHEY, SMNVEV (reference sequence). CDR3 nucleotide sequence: TGTGCCACCAGCATTTCGTCTAGCGGGGGGGCCAGCTCCTACAATGAGCAGTTCTTC. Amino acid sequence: CATSISSSGGASSYNEQFF.

The CDR3 here is CASSPLPGHIAGANVLTF. The CDR3 bases are TGTGCCAGCTCACCATTGCCGGGACACATTGCTGGGGCCAACGTCCTGACTTTC. V and J are TRBV18 and TRBJ2-6; TRBD1 is a possible D gene (6 bases). CDR1 and CDR2 from the germline V gene are KGHSH and LQKENI. Trimming removed 2 bases at V and 2 bases at J, with 16 bases between. The CDR3 runs to 18 residues.

The DNA for the CDR3 is TGCAGCGTTGAAGAGCTTGGACTAGCGGCACACAATGAGCAGTTCTTC. It specifies CSVEELGLAAHNEQFF. The V gene is TRBV29-1, the J gene TRBJ2-1; the match to TRBD2 covers 10 bases. CDR3 length: 16 amino acids. The germline V gene has CDR1 SQVTM and CDR2 ANQGSEA. The trim removed 0 bases at V and 5 bases at J, leaving 7 bases unmatched.

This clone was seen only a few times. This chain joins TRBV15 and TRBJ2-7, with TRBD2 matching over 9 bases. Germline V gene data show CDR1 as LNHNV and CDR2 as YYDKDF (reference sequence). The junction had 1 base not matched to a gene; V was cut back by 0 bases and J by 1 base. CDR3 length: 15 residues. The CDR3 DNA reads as TGTGCCACCAGCAGAGATCTAGCGGGGTCCTACGAGCAGTACTTC. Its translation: CATSRDLAGSYEQYF.

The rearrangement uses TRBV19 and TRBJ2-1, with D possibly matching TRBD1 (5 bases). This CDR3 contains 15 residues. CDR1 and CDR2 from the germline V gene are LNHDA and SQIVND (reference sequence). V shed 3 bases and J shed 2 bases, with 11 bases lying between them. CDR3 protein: CASSISAGPYNEQFF. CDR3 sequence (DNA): TGTGCCAGTAGTATTTCCGCAGGGCCCTACAATGAGCAGTTCTTC.